The 10 T cell receptor beta chains in this list originate from one sample, sequenced in a study of CD8 T cells in ankylosing spondylitis. Each CDR3 protein is one row after TCRdb ran MiXCR on the 5' RACE reads. Of about 140,000 distinct CDR3 sequences in the sample, approximately 7.3% are singletons; the top ten hold roughly an eighth. What was sequenced was blood, either unsorted or a sorted T cell fraction (not recorded which). The receptors originated from a female donor with ankylosing spondylitis or in good health (not recorded which).

J is TRBJ1-6 and V is TRBV6-1, with no clear D. V was cut by 1 base and J by 6 bases, with 7 bases left in between. CDR3 length: 14 amino acids. Germline CDR1 and CDR2: MNHNS and SASEGT. The CDR3 DNA reads as TGTGCCAGCAGTGAAGGGTTCCGTAATTCACCCCTCCACTTT. It specifies CASSEGFRNSPLHF.

There are many counts of this clonotype. The rearrangement links TRBV6-2 or TRBV6-3 to TRBJ1-1; D gene uncertain. CDR1 is MNHEY and CDR2 is SVGEGT in the germline V gene. This CDR3 is 15 amino acids long. Trimming stripped 0 bases from V and 1 base from J, with 9 bases between. In nucleotides, the CDR3 is TGTGCCAGCAGTTACTCGTGGTCGACGAACACTGAAGCTTTCTTT. Encoded protein: CASSYSWSTNTEAFF.

Many counts were recorded for this clonotype. This chain joins TRBV5-1 and TRBJ1-5, with 8 bases aligning to TRBD1. Germline V gene sequence: CDR1 SGHRS, CDR2 YFSETQ. With V trimmed by 5 bases and J by 0 bases, 4 bases remained unmatched. This CDR3 contains 15 residues. CDR3 coding DNA: TGCGCCAGCAGTCTTCAGGGGGCTAGCAATCAGCCCCAGCATTTT. Protein product: CASSLQGASNQPQHF. The complete variable domain, with remaining parts taken from reference TRBV5-1 and TRBJ1-5, reads KAGVTQTPRYLIKTRGQQVTLSCSPISGHRSVSWYQQTPGQGLQFLFEYFSETQRNKGNFPGRFSGRQFSNSRSEMNVSTLELGDSALYLCASSLQGASNQPQHFGDGTRLSIL.

V gene TRBV5-1 combines with J gene TRBJ1-1, with D perhaps TRBD1 (5 bases). Trimming left V 5 bases short and J 7 bases short, with 18 bases between. There are 14 residues in the CDR3. CDR1 is SGHRS, CDR2 YFSETQ, per germline. CDR3 in DNA: TGCGCCAGCAGTCTGAGGGGAGGGGAAAATGAAGCTTTCTTT. Protein sequence: CASSLRGGENEAFF.

This clonotype occurred many times. The rearrangement uses TRBV4-1 and TRBJ1-3; no clear D gene. Germline CDR1 is MGHRA and CDR2 is YSYEKL. Trimming cost V 0 bases and J 9 bases, with 15 bases left between them. CDR3 length: 15 amino acids. CDR3 sequence (DNA): TGCGCCAGCAGCCAAGAAGGGATTGCCCCAGGCACCATATATTTT. This gives the protein CASSQEGIAPGTIYF.

This clonotype appeared many times. The V call is TRBV12-3 or TRBV12-4, the J call TRBJ2-1, with D perhaps TRBD2 (6 bases). This CDR3 spans 12 amino acids. V was trimmed by 10 bases and J by 9 bases, leaving 16 bases between them. The CDR3 region has the DNA TGTGCCACCAGGCAGGGAGGAGGTGAGCAGTTCTTC. Amino acid sequence: CATRQGGGEQFF.

This clonotype was observed many times. The chain links TRBV24-1 to TRBJ2-7; D call uncertain. CDR1 KGHDR and CDR2 SFDVKD come from the germline V gene. The length of the CDR3 is 10 residues. V was pared by 5 bases and J by 3 bases, with 1 base between. CDR3 sequence (DNA): TGTGCCACCAGTGGCTACGAGCAGTACTTC. Translation gives CATSGYEQYF.

This clonotype was observed at least ten times. This chain uses TRBV28 with TRBJ2-4; no firm D call. Trimming left V 4 bases short and J 1 base short, with 14 bases between. The length of the CDR3 is 16 residues. Germline CDR1 reads MDHEN; CDR2 reads SYDVKM. The CDR3 DNA reads TGTGCCAGCAGTTCCACAGAGTATGCGGCCAAAAACATTCAGTACTTC. It translates to CASSSTEYAAKNIQYF.

This clonotype was recorded many times. The chain uses TRBV6-1 and TRBJ1-2; tentatively, D is TRBD1 (5 bases). The germline V and J ends were trimmed by 4 bases and 14 bases, with 17 bases remaining between them. Germline-derived CDR1 and CDR2 are MNHNS and SASEGT. CDR3 length equals 12 residues. The DNA for the CDR3 is TGTGCCAGCAGTGGGGACGCGATCTGGGCAACCTTC. This codes for CASSGDAIWATF.

This sequence joins TRBV12-3 or TRBV12-4 and TRBJ1-2; the D is unclear. The V end was cut by 8 bases, the J end by 7 bases, with 14 bases between. CDR3 length: 12 amino acids. CDR3 sequence: CASSVTQSGYTF. The CDR3, as DNA: TGTGCCAGCTCGGTGACACAGAGTGGCTACACCTTC.